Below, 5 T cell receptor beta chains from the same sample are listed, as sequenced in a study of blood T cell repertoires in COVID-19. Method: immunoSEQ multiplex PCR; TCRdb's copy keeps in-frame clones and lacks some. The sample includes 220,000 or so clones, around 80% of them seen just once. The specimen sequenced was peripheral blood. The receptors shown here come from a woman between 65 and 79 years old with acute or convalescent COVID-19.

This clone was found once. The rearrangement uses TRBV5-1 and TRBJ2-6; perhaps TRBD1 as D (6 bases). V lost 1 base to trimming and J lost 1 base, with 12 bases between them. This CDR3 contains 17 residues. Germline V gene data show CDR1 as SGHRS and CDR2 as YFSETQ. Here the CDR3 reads CASSLYGTNSGANVLTF. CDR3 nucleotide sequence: TGCGCCAGCAGCTTGTACGGGACAAATTCTGGGGCCAACGTCCTGACTTTC.

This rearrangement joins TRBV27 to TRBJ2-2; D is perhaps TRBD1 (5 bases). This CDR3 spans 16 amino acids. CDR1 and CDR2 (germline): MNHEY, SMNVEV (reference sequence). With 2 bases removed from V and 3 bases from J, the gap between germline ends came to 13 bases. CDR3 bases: TGTGCCAGCAGTTTACGGCAGGGTTGGGACACCGGGGAGCTGTTTTTT. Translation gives CASSLRQGWDTGELFF.

CDR3 nucleotides: TGTGCCACCAGCAGAGATTACAGGGGTAATTCACCCCTCCACTTT. Translation gives CATSRDYRGNSPLHF. The rearrangement links TRBV15 to TRBJ1-6; 7 nucleotides match TRBD1. The length of the CDR3 is 15 residues. Germline CDR1 LNHNV, CDR2 YYDKDF (reference sequence). V lost 0 bases, J lost 6 bases, and 2 bases stayed unmatched.

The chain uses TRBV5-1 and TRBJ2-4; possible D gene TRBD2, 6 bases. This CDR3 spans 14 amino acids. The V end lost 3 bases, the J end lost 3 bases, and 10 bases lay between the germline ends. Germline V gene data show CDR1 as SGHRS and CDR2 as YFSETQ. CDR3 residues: CASSWGVVKNIQYF. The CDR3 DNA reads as TGCGCCAGCAGCTGGGGGGTGGTCAAAAACATTCAGTACTTC.

CDR3 sequence (DNA): TGTGCCAGCAGACAACTCTATCGACAGCTTAGCACAGATACGCAGTATTTT. Its translation: CASRQLYRQLSTDTQYF. V is TRBV27 and J is TRBJ2-3; tentative D call: TRBD1 (5 bases). CDR1 and CDR2 (germline): MNHEY, SMNVEV (reference sequence). This CDR3 region has 17 residues. V shed 6 bases and J shed 0 bases, with 19 bases lying between them.